Listed below are T cell receptor beta chains from one sample, sequenced in a study of T cell responses to AZD1222 COVID-19 vaccine. The protocol was immunoSEQ multiplex PCR, while the TCRdb copy is restricted to in-frame clones and leaves out a portion. Among roughly 190,000 clones listed, approximately 91% were seen once. The sequencing used peripheral blood, collected on day 0 of AZD1222 vaccination. The receptors were sampled from an adult in good health. The CDR3 runs from the conserved cysteine through the conserved F or W. Fields, in order: J gene, V gene, clone size, D gene, CDR3 protein, CDR3 DNA. A D gene is named only where the DNA matches it firmly. Only some rows state a clone size, as once, few, many or a class for expanded clones.

TRBJ2-3	TRBV19	-	TRBD2	CASSSTTSGVITDTQYF	TGTGCCAGTAGTTCAACTACTAGCGGGGTTATCACAGATACGCAGTATTTT
TRBJ2-3	TRBV24-1	-	TRBD2	CATSDRTSGGTDTQYF	TGTGCCACCAGTGACCGTACTAGCGGGGGCACAGATACGCAGTATTTT
TRBJ1-5	TRBV13	-	-	CASSLRGAHQPQHF	TGTGCCAGCAGCTTACGGGGGGCCCATCAGCCCCAGCATTTT
TRBJ1-2	TRBV13	-	-	CASSTYWDGSPGGYTF	TGTGCCAGCAGCACCTACTGGGACGGATCCCCCGGGGGCTACACCTTC
TRBJ1-1	TRBV10-3	-	-	CAISESEAGEYTEAFF	TGTGCCATCAGTGAGTCGGAGGCAGGGGAGTATACTGAAGCTTTCTTT
TRBJ1-1	TRBV10-3	once	-	CAISAQGGSTEAFF	TGTGCCATCAGTGCGCAGGGTGGGAGCACTGAAGCTTTCTTT
TRBJ1-5	TRBV28	once	-	CASSLRQTNQPQHF	TGTGCCAGCAGTCTCAGACAAACTAATCAGCCCCAGCATTTT
TRBJ2-2	TRBV29-1	-	-	CSVPIPYTGELFF	TGCAGCGTTCCAATCCCTTACACCGGGGAGCTGTTTTTT
TRBJ1-2	TRBV14	once	-	CASSPKLGSNYGYTF	TGTGCCAGCAGCCCTAAACTAGGATCTAACTATGGCTACACCTTC
TRBJ1-2	TRBV5-5	-	-	CASSLGVSNYGYTF	TGTGCCAGCAGCTTGGGGGTTTCTAACTATGGCTACACCTTC
TRBJ1-5	TRBV20-1	-	-	CSASRSPQPQHF	TGCAGTGCTAGTAGATCCCCTCAGCCCCAGCATTTT
TRBJ2-7	TRBV7-2	-	TRBD1	CASSLTTGLGYEQYF	TGTGCCAGCAGCTTAACGACAGGGTTAGGCTACGAGCAGTACTTC
TRBJ2-3	TRBV19	-	TRBD1	CASRDQGARRTDTQYF	TGTGCCAGTAGGGATCAGGGGGCGCGGAGGACAGATACGCAGTATTTT
TRBJ1-2	TRBV6-2/TRBV6-3	-	-	CASSPTRTALGYGYTF	TGTGCCAGCAGCCCTACTCGGACCGCGTTGGGCTATGGCTACACCTTC
TRBJ2-3	TRBV28	-	TRBD1	CASSSRQGYTDTQYF	TGTGCCAGCAGTTCCAGACAGGGGTACACAGATACGCAGTATTTT
TRBJ1-3	TRBV7-9	-	-	CASSGERTGPGNTIYF	TGTGCCAGCAGCGGCGAACGAACAGGGCCTGGAAACACCATATATTTT
TRBJ1-6	TRBV19	-	-	CASSIEGPPSPLHF	TGTGCCAGTAGTATAGAGGGACCGCCGTCACCCCTCCACTTT
TRBJ1-2	TRBV7-8	-	TRBD1	CASSRRETGAAVYGYTF	TGTGCCAGCAGCCGGAGGGAGACAGGGGCCGCCGTCTATGGCTACACCTTC
TRBJ1-5	TRBV19	-	-	CASSIVEGREHF	TGTGCCAGTAGTATTGTTGAGGGACGGGAGCATTTT
TRBJ2-3	TRBV13	-	TRBD2	CASSLALAGQDTQYF	TGTGCCAGCAGCTTAGCCCTAGCGGGGCAAGATACGCAGTATTTT
TRBJ2-5	TRBV5-1	-	-	CASMAGGQKETQYF	TGCGCCAGCATGGCGGGCGGACAGAAAGAGACCCAGTACTTC
TRBJ1-6	TRBV6-2/TRBV6-3	-	-	CASSPRGSYNSPLHF	TGTGCCAGCAGCCCTCGGGGATCCTATAATTCACCCCTCCACTTT
TRBJ2-5	TRBV27	-	-	CASSLSVDKQETQYF	TGTGCCAGCAGTTTATCGGTAGACAAACAAGAGACCCAGTACTTC
TRBJ1-6	TRBV18	-	TRBD1	CASSPVTGASSYNSPLHF	TGTGCCAGCTCACCCGTAACAGGGGCGAGCTCCTATAATTCACCCCTCCACTTT
TRBJ2-1	TRBV15	-	TRBD2	CATSRTKLAGAYNEQFF	TGTGCCACCAGCAGAACCAAACTAGCGGGGGCCTACAATGAGCAGTTCTTC
TRBJ1-6	TRBV5-5	-	-	CASRNNPDTGFDSPLHF	TGTGCCAGCAGAAATAATCCGGACACCGGCTTTGATTCACCCCTCCACTTT
TRBJ1-5	TRBV6-2/TRBV6-3	-	TRBD1	CASSFSPTGAGRGAQPQHF	TGTGCCAGCAGCTTTAGCCCGACAGGGGCCGGCCGCGGGGCTCAGCCCCAGCATTTT
TRBJ2-7	TRBV18	once	TRBD2	CASSPSLGLGREQYF	TGTGCCAGCTCACCATCTCTGGGACTAGGGAGGGAGCAGTACTTC
TRBJ2-2	TRBV7-3	-	-	CASSFRRPNTGELFF	TGTGCCAGCAGCTTCAGACGACCGAACACCGGGGAGCTGTTTTTT
TRBJ1-1	TRBV11-2	once	-	CASSPGMITEAFF	TGTGCCAGCAGCCCAGGGATGATCACTGAAGCTTTCTTT
TRBJ2-1	TRBV15	-	-	CATSRDPEGYNEQFF	TGTGCCACCAGCAGAGATCCCGAGGGATACAATGAGCAGTTCTTC
TRBJ2-1	TRBV4-2	-	-	CASSQGTLEQFF	TGTGCCAGCAGCCAAGGGACCCTGGAGCAGTTCTTC
TRBJ1-2	TRBV28	few	TRBD1	CASSPSGRGEYGYTF	TGTGCCAGCAGTCCAAGCGGCAGGGGGGAATATGGCTACACCTTC
TRBJ2-7	TRBV5-4	-	-	CASSLAVAGPGYEQYF	TGTGCCAGCAGCTTGGCCGTGGCGGGACCAGGTTACGAGCAGTACTTC
TRBJ1-5	TRBV20-1	-	TRBD1	CSASLRGGQGGQPQHF	TGCAGTGCTAGTTTGCGGGGGGGACAGGGCGGCCAGCCCCAGCATTTT
TRBJ2-1	TRBV7-8	-	-	CASSPNGHNEQFF	TGTGCCAGCAGCCCAAACGGGCACAATGAGCAGTTCTTC